This T cell receptor beta chain came from a study of siplizumab effects on memory and regulatory T cells. Produced via immunoSEQ multiplex PCR; TCRdb's table is partial and in-frame only. The table shows more than 85,000 clones, with about 91% occurring only once. This CDR3 is 15 amino acids long. The germline V gene has CDR1 SGHRS and CDR2 YFSETQ. Trimming pared 7 bases from V and 0 bases from J, leaving 11 bases between. Sequenced material: CD4+ T cells sorted from blood. This sequence joins TRBV5-1 and TRBJ2-6, with D maybe TRBD2 (5 bases). The sequence was collected from a human donor in good health. Some clones in this sample may be carry-over from other donors' samples. The CDR3 DNA reads TGCGCCAGCCGACCGGCGGGCTCTGGGGCCAACGTCCTGACTTTC. It translates to CASRPAGSGANVLTF. Using reference TRBV5-1 and TRBJ2-6 for the parts outside the CDR3, the full variable domain is KAGVTQTPRYLIKTRGQQVTLSCSPISGHRSVSWYQQTPGQGLQFLFEYFSETQRNKGNFPGRFSGRQFSNSRSEMNVSTLELGDSALYLCASRPAGSGANVLTFGAGSRLTVL.